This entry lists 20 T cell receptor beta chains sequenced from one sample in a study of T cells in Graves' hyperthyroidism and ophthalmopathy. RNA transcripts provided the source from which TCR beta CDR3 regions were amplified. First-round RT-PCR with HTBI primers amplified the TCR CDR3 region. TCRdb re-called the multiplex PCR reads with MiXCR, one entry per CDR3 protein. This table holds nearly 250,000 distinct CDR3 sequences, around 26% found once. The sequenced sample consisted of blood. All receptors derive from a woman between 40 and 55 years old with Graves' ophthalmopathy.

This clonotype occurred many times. The CDR3 region is CASSDRQGIWYGYTF. The CDR3 DNA is TGTGCCAGCAGTGACCGACAGGGAATCTGGTATGGCTACACCTTC. The V gene is TRBV6-1, the J gene TRBJ1-2, with 7 bases matching TRBD1. Germline CDR1 MNHNS, CDR2 SASEGT. V was pared by 3 bases and J by 5 bases, with 9 bases of the junction left unmatched. This CDR3 region has 15 residues.

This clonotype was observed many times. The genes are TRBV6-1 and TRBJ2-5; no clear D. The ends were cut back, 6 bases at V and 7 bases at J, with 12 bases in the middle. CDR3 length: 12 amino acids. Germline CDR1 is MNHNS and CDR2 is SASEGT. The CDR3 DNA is TGTGCCAGCAGCCGGGCCGGAAGGACCCAGTACTTC. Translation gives CASSRAGRTQYF.

CDR3 amino acids: CASSLLVQGNTEAFF. CDR3 DNA: TGTGCCAGCAGTTTACTTGTTCAGGGCAACACTGAAGCTTTCTTT. The J gene is TRBJ1-1, the V gene TRBV28, with a tentative D call TRBD1 (5 bases). CDR1 and CDR2 (germline): MDHEN, SYDVKM. V shed 2 bases and J shed 2 bases, with 12 bases lying between them. The CDR3 covers 15 residues.

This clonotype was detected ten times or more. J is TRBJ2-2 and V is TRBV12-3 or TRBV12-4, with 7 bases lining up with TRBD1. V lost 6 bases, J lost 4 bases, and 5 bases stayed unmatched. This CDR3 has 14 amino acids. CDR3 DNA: TGTGCCAGCAGGGGCAGACAGGGCACCGGGGAGCTGTTTTTT. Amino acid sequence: CASRGRQGTGELFF.

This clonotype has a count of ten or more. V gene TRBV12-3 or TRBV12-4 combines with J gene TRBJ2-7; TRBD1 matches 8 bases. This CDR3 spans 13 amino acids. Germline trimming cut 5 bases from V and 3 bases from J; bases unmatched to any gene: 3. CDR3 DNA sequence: TGTGCCAGCAGTGAGGACAGGGTCTACGAGCAGTACTTC. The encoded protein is CASSEDRVYEQYF.

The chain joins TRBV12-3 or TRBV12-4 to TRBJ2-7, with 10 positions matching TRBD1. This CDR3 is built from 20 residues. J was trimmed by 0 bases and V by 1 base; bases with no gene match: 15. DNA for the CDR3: TGTGCCAGCAGTTTAGGGACCGGGACAGGGGTTGGCTACACCTCCTACGAGCAGTACTTC. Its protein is CASSLGTGTGVGYTSYEQYF.

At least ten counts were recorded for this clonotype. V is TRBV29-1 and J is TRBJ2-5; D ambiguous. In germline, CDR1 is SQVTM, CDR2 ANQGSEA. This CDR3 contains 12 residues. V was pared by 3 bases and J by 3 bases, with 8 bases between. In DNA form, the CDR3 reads TGCAGCGTTGATACGGCGGAAGAGACCCAGTACTTC. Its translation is CSVDTAEETQYF.

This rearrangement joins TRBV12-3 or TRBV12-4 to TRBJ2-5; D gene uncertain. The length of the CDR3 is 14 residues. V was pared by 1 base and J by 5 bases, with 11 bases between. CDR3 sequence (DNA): TGTGCCAGCAGTTTAGACTCGAGCGTGGAGACCCAGTACTTC. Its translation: CASSLDSSVETQYF.

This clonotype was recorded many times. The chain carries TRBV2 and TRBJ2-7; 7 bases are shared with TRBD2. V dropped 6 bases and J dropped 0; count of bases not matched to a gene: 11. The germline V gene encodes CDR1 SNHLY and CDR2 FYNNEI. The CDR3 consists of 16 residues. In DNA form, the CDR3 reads TGTGCCAGCAGGACATCACCGGGACTACCCTCCTACGAGCAGTACTTC. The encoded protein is CASRTSPGLPSYEQYF.

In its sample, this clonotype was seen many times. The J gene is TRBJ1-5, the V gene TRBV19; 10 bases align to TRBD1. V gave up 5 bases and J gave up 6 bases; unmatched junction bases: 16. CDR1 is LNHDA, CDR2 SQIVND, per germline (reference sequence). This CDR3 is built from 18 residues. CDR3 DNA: TGTGCCAGTAGTGATCCGACTTCCGGACAGGGGGTGATTCAGCCCCAGCATTTT. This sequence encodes CASSDPTSGQGVIQPQHF.

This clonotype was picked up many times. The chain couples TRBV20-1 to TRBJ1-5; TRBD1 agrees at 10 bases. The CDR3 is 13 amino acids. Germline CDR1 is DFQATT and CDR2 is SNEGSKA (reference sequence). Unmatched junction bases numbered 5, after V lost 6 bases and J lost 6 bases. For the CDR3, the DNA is TGCAGTGCGAGTGGACAGGGGGGTCAGCCCCAGCATTTT. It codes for CSASGQGGQPQHF.

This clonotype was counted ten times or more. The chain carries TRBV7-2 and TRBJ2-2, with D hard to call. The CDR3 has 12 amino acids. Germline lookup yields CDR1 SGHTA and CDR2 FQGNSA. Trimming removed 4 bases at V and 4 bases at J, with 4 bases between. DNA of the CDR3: TGTGCCAGCAGCTCCTCCACCGGGGAGCTGTTTTTT. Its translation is CASSSSTGELFF.

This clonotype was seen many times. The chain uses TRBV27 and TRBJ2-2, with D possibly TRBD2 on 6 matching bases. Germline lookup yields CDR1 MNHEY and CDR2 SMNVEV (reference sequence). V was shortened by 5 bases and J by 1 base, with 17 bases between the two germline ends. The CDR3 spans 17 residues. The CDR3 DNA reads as TGTGCCAGCAGTGGGAGGACTGCGGACCGGAACACCGGGGAGCTGTTTTTT. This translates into CASSGRTADRNTGELFF.

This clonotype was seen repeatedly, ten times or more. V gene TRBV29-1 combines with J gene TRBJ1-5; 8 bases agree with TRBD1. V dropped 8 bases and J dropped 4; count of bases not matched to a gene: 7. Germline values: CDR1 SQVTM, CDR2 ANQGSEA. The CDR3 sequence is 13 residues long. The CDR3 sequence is CSIGTGVNQPQHF. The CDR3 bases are TGCAGCATAGGGACAGGAGTTAATCAGCCCCAGCATTTT.

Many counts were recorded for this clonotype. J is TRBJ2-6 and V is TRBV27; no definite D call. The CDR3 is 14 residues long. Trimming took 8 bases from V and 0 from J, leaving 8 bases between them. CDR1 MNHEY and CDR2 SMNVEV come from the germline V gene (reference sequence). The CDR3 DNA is TGTGCCAGCGCCCTAATCTCTGGGGCCAACGTCCTGACTTTC. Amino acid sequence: CASALISGANVLTF.

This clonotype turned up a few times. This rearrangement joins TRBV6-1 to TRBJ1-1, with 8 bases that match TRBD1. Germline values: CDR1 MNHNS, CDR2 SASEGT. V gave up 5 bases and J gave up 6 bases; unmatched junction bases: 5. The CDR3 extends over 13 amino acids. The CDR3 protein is CASSRQGIAEAFF. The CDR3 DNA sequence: TGTGCCAGCAGTCGACAGGGGATCGCTGAAGCTTTCTTT.

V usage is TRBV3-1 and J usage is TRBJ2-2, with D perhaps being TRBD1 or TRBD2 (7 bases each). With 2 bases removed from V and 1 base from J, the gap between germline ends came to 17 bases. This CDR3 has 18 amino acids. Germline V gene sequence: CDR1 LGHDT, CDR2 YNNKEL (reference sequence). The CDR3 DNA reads TGTGCCAGCAGCCAAACCCCCCAGGGGGGGATGAACACCGGGGAGCTGTTTTTT. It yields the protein CASSQTPQGGMNTGELFF.

The CDR3 DNA sequence: TGTGCCAGCAGTGGAACGACTGTGGGGGGGCAAGAGACCCAGTACTTC. Its protein product is CASSGTTVGGQETQYF. This chain links TRBV6-1 with TRBJ2-5; 7 nucleotides line up with TRBD2. The germline V gene has CDR1 MNHNS and CDR2 SASEGT. This CDR3 contains 16 residues. V was clipped by 4 bases and J by 2 bases; unmatched bases: 10.

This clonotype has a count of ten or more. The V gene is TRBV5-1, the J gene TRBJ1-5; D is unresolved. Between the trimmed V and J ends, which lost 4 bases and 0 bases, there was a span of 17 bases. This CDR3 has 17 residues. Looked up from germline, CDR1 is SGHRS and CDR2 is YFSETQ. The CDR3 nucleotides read TGCGCCAGCAGCCCGGAACCCCTAATCAGTAGCAATCAGCCCCAGCATTTT. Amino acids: CASSPEPLISSNQPQHF.

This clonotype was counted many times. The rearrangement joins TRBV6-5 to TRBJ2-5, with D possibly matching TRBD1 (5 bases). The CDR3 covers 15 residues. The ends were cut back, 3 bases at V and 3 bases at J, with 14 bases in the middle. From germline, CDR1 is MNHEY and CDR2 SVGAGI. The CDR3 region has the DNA TGTGCCAGCAGTTATACCGGACACCTCGAAGAGACCCAGTACTTC. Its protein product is CASSYTGHLEETQYF.